This T cell receptor (beta chain) was captured in a study of CD8 T cells in Susac syndrome (dated by TCRdb to about 2019). Some background on the complete study: The study used repertoire sequencing to test whether antigen drove CD8+ T cell activation and differentiation in Susac syndrome.

Results the study describes overall, beyond this receptor: The number of individuals in the TCR sequencing and HLA analysis was acknowledged as relatively small.

At the junction V is shortened by 4 bases and J by 0 bases, with 16 bases in between. From a lookup of the germline V gene, CDR1 and CDR2 are SGHDN and FVKESK. There are 17 amino acids in the CDR3, from cysteine to phenylalanine inclusive. Here the CDR3 DNA is all that survives: 51 bases in frame from base 1. Peripheral blood CD8+ and CD4+ T cells from healthy donors, Susac syndrome patients and multiple sclerosis patients were profiled using high-throughput TCR beta sequencing. Multiple sclerosis controls were treatment-naive patients with stable or active relapsing-remitting disease fulfilling revised McDonald criteria. CD8+ TEMRA cells were enriched by FACS, while bulk CD8+ and CD4+ T cells were purified by magnetic negative isolation. Blood was collected in EDTA tubes and processed within 24 hours, with PBMCs isolated through density gradient centrifugation. PBMCs intended for TCR sequencing were cryopreserved in liquid nitrogen and were subsequently thawed in a 37 degrees C water bath. The sorted or isolated CD4+, CD8+ and CD8+ TEMRA cells reached a purity of at least 90%.

Of note for this clonotype: The specificity of this receptor is unknown. No qualities accompany the bases; no much larger clone lies one base away.

RNA was extracted using the RNeasy kit, and roughly 0.5 to 1 ug of the RNA was reverse transcribed with random hexamers. The immunoSEQ multiplex PCR assay, covering 54 Vbeta and 13 Jbeta segments, was used to amplify TCR beta CDR3 regions. To correct PCR amplification bias, a synthetic template baseline was used for both primer optimization and computational correction. Per the source publication's procedure: Reads were annotated to V, D and J genes per IMGT and analyzed with immunoSEQ Analyzer, keeping only productive sequences. Clonality was calculated as one minus the Shannon entropy normalized by log2 of the number of productive unique sequences. For each patient and control, public and private clones were evaluated within the 100 most prevalent clones. A clone was defined as Susac-specific if it was absent from the healthy and MS cohorts, from roughly 1,000 published viral clones and from other ImmuneACCESS disease sequences. TCRdb trimmed the raw reads at Q25, called clones with MiXCR and kept productive beta chains. Every distinct CDR3 protein forms one entry, paired with its most common genes and DNA. The V and J calls reflect TCRdb's pipeline rather than the authors' work. Within this sample are about 120,000 distinct CDR3 sequences, with about 92% of them counted one time only. Jointly, the top ten make up 0.093% of the sample.

The receptor's source is a human donor with multiple sclerosis. Sequencing was carried out using CD4+ T cells from PBMCs. The V and J genes are TRBV14 and TRBJ2-1, with the D segment identity uncertain. The sequenced DNA: TGTGCCAGCAGCCGACAAGACACGTTCAGCTCCTACAATGAGCAGTTCTTC. Protein translation: CASSRQDTFSSYNEQFF.